This T cell receptor (beta chain) is drawn from a study of CD8 T cells in ankylosing spondylitis. This CDR3 region has 16 residues. The germline V gene has CDR1 SGHTA and CDR2 FQGNSA. Trimming cost V 5 bases and J 0 bases; bases outside gene matches: 10. TCRdb passed the 5' RACE reads through MiXCR, listing each CDR3 protein once. The data show about 330,000 distinct CDR3 sequences, 7% to 9% seen once. Points from the study as a whole: In synovial fluid and blood from reactive arthritis, some motif variants were previously reported. Disease-linked clones were found to be CD8+ and relatively rare in peripheral blood. There was a TCR beta motif, made of 7 or 8 highly homologous variants, that appeared characteristic of ankylosing spondylitis blood.

As concerns this clonotype: No antigen is known for it.

Material for sequencing was blood, either unsorted or a sorted T cell fraction (not recorded which). The TCR sequence derives from a male donor with ankylosing spondylitis. The chain recombines TRBV7-2 with TRBJ2-7; TRBD1 aligns across 7 bases. CDR3 coding DNA: TGTGCCAGCAGCAGAGGGGCGACAGGGAGCTCCTACGAGCAGTACTTC. Its protein product is CASSRGATGSSYEQYF.